This TCR beta chain appears in the sequencing data of a study of identical twins. Study findings and constraints: One should note that invariant MAIT and iNKT cells could partly confound zero-insertion analyses. Memory repertoires showed no such pattern, whereas abundant cord blood beta clonotypes carried fewer insertions. Surplus twin overlap in beta out-of-frame sequences was less pronounced.

This clonotype showed up just a few times. As yet, its antigen is unknown. Each cDNA held unique molecular identifiers, and template switching gave it a universal primer site. TCRdb re-derived calls from the 5' RACE reads in MiXCR, one entry per CDR3 protein. The top ten hold under 9.5% of the sample, which has 350,000 to 400,000 distinct CDR3 sequences, approximately 10% seen once. The CDR3 spans 12 residues. V lost 3 bases to trimming and J lost 6 bases, with 8 bases between them. The J gene is TRBJ1-2, the V gene TRBV12-3 or TRBV12-4, with D perhaps matching TRBD1 (5 bases). The sample taken for sequencing was naive T cells sorted from blood. The sequence was obtained from a woman between 50 and 59 years old in good health. The DNA for the CDR3 is TGTGCCAGCAGTTTTGACAGAAATGGCTACACCTTC. Translation gives CASSFDRNGYTF.